This T cell receptor beta chain was obtained from a study of blood T cells in healthy people across ages. Study-wide points: TCR beta diversity, measured per million T cells, fell in a roughly linear way with age. Long-lived donors exceeded aged donors in naive CD4+ cells and diversity.

A sample-barcoded 5' primer and a J-beta primer mix were used in a second PCR of about 6 to 11 cycles. TCRdb itself ran the 5' RACE reads through MiXCR, one entry per CDR3 protein. There are approximately 400,000 distinct CDR3 sequences in the sample; approximately 51% occur only once, and 51% lies in the top ten. CDR1 and CDR2 from the germline V gene are SGHDN and FVKESK. V was shortened by 4 bases and J by 0 bases, with 6 bases between the two germline ends. CDR3 length equals 13 residues. A note on this clonotype: No antigen is known for it.

Sequencing input: blood. V gene TRBV14 combines with J gene TRBJ1-1; no definite D call. This receptor was identified in a man aged 60 to 69 in good health. For the CDR3, the DNA is TGTGCCAGCAGCCTATTGATGAACACTGAAGCTTTCTTT. This sequence encodes CASSLLMNTEAFF.